The rows below give T cell receptor beta chains drawn from one sample of a study of cytomegalovirus exposure and HLA in healthy donors. Profiling relied on immunoSEQ multiplex PCR, and the TCRdb table lists in-frame clones only, not all of them. The table includes over 150,000 clones, 82% detected once. The material sequenced was PBMCs. The receptors derive from a girl aged 10-17 years in good health and CMV-seropositive. The CDR3 runs from the conserved cysteine through the conserved F or W. Each record gives: CDR3 protein, CDR3 DNA, J gene, CDR3 length, clone size, V gene, D gene. A D gene is named only where the DNA matches it firmly. Clone size, where shown, is once, few, many, or a class for clones that have expanded.

CDR3 protein: CASSQELGQLNEKLFF
CDR3 DNA: TGCGCCAGCAGCCAAGAGTTAGGACAGCTTAATGAAAAACTGTTTTTT
J gene: TRBJ1-4
CDR3 length: 16
clone size: once
V gene: TRBV4-1
D gene: -

CDR3 protein: CASSPGGQVETQYF
CDR3 DNA: TGCGCCAGCAGTCCGGGGGGGCAAGTAGAGACCCAGTACTTC
J gene: TRBJ2-5
CDR3 length: 14
clone size: -
V gene: TRBV4-1
D gene: TRBD2

CDR3 protein: CASRGLPGVTQYF
CDR3 DNA: TGTGCCAGCAGGGGACTACCCGGGGTGACCCAGTACTTC
J gene: TRBJ2-5
CDR3 length: 13
clone size: -
V gene: TRBV6-1
D gene: TRBD2

CDR3 protein: CASSLSSVTGELFF
CDR3 DNA: TGTGCCAGCAGTTTGTCTAGCGTTACCGGGGAGCTGTTTTTT
J gene: TRBJ2-2
CDR3 length: 14
clone size: -
V gene: TRBV27
D gene: -

CDR3 protein: CASSLWTGNTGELFF
CDR3 DNA: TGTGCCAGCAGCTTATGGACAGGGAACACCGGGGAGCTGTTTTTT
J gene: TRBJ2-2
CDR3 length: 15
clone size: -
V gene: TRBV7-8
D gene: TRBD1

CDR3 protein: CASRGTLGQPQHF
CDR3 DNA: TGTGCCAGCAGAGGGACTTTGGGTCAGCCCCAGCATTTT
J gene: TRBJ1-5
CDR3 length: 13
clone size: once
V gene: TRBV2
D gene: -

CDR3 protein: CASSPGGPHNEQFF
CDR3 DNA: TGTGCCAGCAGTCCGGGGGGTCCCCACAATGAGCAGTTCTTC
J gene: TRBJ2-1
CDR3 length: 14
clone size: -
V gene: TRBV27
D gene: TRBD2

CDR3 protein: CASSLVETGNQPQHF
CDR3 DNA: TGTGCCAGCAGCTTAGTAGAGACAGGGAATCAGCCCCAGCATTTT
J gene: TRBJ1-5
CDR3 length: 15
clone size: -
V gene: TRBV7-8
D gene: TRBD1

CDR3 protein: CASAWTGGNGYTF
CDR3 DNA: TGTGCCAGCGCCTGGACAGGCGGTAATGGCTACACCTTC
J gene: TRBJ1-2
CDR3 length: 13
clone size: -
V gene: TRBV6-5
D gene: TRBD1

CDR3 protein: CASSDSGGPHEQFF
CDR3 DNA: TGTGCCAGCAGCGATAGCGGGGGGCCCCATGAGCAGTTCTTC
J gene: TRBJ2-1
CDR3 length: 14
clone size: few
V gene: TRBV9
D gene: TRBD2

CDR3 protein: CASSPSQGVNIQYF
CDR3 DNA: TGTGCCAGCAGCCCGTCACAGGGGGTAAACATTCAGTACTTC
J gene: TRBJ2-4
CDR3 length: 14
clone size: -
V gene: TRBV7-2
D gene: TRBD1

CDR3 protein: CASSLGLAGQETQYF
CDR3 DNA: TGTGCTAGCAGCCTCGGGCTAGCGGGGCAAGAGACCCAGTACTTC
J gene: TRBJ2-5
CDR3 length: 15
clone size: -
V gene: TRBV7-7
D gene: TRBD2

CDR3 protein: CAWSGNRGLTEAFF
CDR3 DNA: TGTGCCTGGAGTGGTAACAGGGGATTGACTGAAGCTTTCTTT
J gene: TRBJ1-1
CDR3 length: 14
clone size: -
V gene: TRBV30
D gene: TRBD1

CDR3 protein: CASSPGTAGNYGYTF
CDR3 DNA: TGCGCCAGCAGCCCCGGGACAGCAGGCAACTATGGCTACACCTTC
J gene: TRBJ1-2
CDR3 length: 15
clone size: -
V gene: TRBV5-1
D gene: TRBD1

CDR3 protein: CAGDRGPGEAFF
CDR3 DNA: TGTGCCGGAGACAGGGGCCCTGGGGAAGCTTTCTTT
J gene: TRBJ1-1
CDR3 length: 12
clone size: -
V gene: TRBV30
D gene: TRBD1

CDR3 protein: CASSYTGDYGYTF
CDR3 DNA: TGTGCCAGCAGCTACACAGGGGACTATGGCTACACCTTC
J gene: TRBJ1-2
CDR3 length: 13
clone size: -
V gene: TRBV7-2
D gene: TRBD1

CDR3 protein: CASSQTATNEKLFF
CDR3 DNA: TGTGCCAGCAGCCAGACAGCAACTAATGAAAAACTGTTTTTT
J gene: TRBJ1-4
CDR3 length: 14
clone size: -
V gene: TRBV6-5
D gene: -

CDR3 protein: CASSRSGGGRGRSEQYF
CDR3 DNA: TGTGCCAGCAGTAGATCAGGTGGTGGCAGGGGTCGCAGCGAGCAGTACTTC
J gene: TRBJ2-7
CDR3 length: 17
clone size: -
V gene: TRBV28
D gene: -

CDR3 protein: CASSQDPGDGETQYF
CDR3 DNA: TGCGCCAGCAGCCAGGATCCCGGGGATGGGGAGACCCAGTACTTC
J gene: TRBJ2-5
CDR3 length: 15
clone size: -
V gene: TRBV4-1
D gene: -

CDR3 protein: CASSFTTSGANIQYF
CDR3 DNA: TGTGCCAGCAGTTTTACGACTAGCGGGGCAAACATTCAGTACTTC
J gene: TRBJ2-4
CDR3 length: 15
clone size: -
V gene: TRBV28
D gene: TRBD2

CDR3 protein: CASSPRDSPGVSSEQYF
CDR3 DNA: TGCGCCAGCAGCCCCCGGGACAGCCCGGGTGTTTCGAGCGAGCAGTACTTC
J gene: TRBJ2-7
CDR3 length: 17
clone size: -
V gene: TRBV4-1
D gene: TRBD1

CDR3 protein: CASSPLGGRQPQHF
CDR3 DNA: TGTGCCAGCAGCCCATTAGGGGGAAGGCAGCCCCAGCATTTT
J gene: TRBJ1-5
CDR3 length: 14
clone size: -
V gene: TRBV6-6
D gene: -

CDR3 protein: CASSEDRDSRQPQHF
CDR3 DNA: TGTGCCAGTAGCGAGGACAGGGACTCACGCCAGCCCCAGCATTTT
J gene: TRBJ1-5
CDR3 length: 15
clone size: -
V gene: TRBV19
D gene: TRBD1

CDR3 protein: CASSLSGVEETQYF
CDR3 DNA: TGTGCCAGCAGCTTATCAGGGGTTGAAGAGACCCAGTACTTC
J gene: TRBJ2-5
CDR3 length: 14
clone size: -
V gene: TRBV7-3
D gene: -

CDR3 protein: CASSRILEDEQYF
CDR3 DNA: TGCGCCAGCAGCCGTATACTCGAGGACGAGCAGTACTTC
J gene: TRBJ2-7
CDR3 length: 13
clone size: -
V gene: TRBV4-3
D gene: -

CDR3 protein: CAWSAGGGLGVYEQYF
CDR3 DNA: TGTGCCTGGAGTGCCGGCGGAGGGTTAGGGGTCTACGAGCAGTACTTC
J gene: TRBJ2-7
CDR3 length: 16
clone size: -
V gene: TRBV30
D gene: -

CDR3 protein: CASSTGQGNYGYTF
CDR3 DNA: TGTGCCAGCAGTACGGGACAGGGTAACTATGGCTACACCTTC
J gene: TRBJ1-2
CDR3 length: 14
clone size: -
V gene: TRBV6-6
D gene: TRBD1

CDR3 protein: CASRAGTGYGYTF
CDR3 DNA: TGCGCCAGCAGGGCCGGGACAGGGTATGGCTACACCTTC
J gene: TRBJ1-2
CDR3 length: 13
clone size: few
V gene: TRBV5-1
D gene: TRBD1

CDR3 protein: CASSQGHGRGAQYF
CDR3 DNA: TGCGCCAGCAGCCAAGGTCACGGTCGGGGGGCCCAGTACTTC
J gene: TRBJ2-5
CDR3 length: 14
clone size: -
V gene: TRBV4-1
D gene: TRBD2

CDR3 protein: CASIPSGVSYEQYF
CDR3 DNA: TGTGCCAGCATCCCTAGCGGGGTCTCCTACGAGCAGTACTTC
J gene: TRBJ2-7
CDR3 length: 14
clone size: -
V gene: TRBV7-8
D gene: TRBD2

CDR3 protein: CASSMGQGRTGELFF
CDR3 DNA: TGTGCCAGCAGCATGGGACAGGGCCGCACCGGGGAGCTGTTTTTT
J gene: TRBJ2-2
CDR3 length: 15
clone size: once
V gene: TRBV5-4
D gene: TRBD1

CDR3 protein: CASSGGDRAYRSNQPQHF
CDR3 DNA: TGTGCCAGCAGTGGGGGGGACAGGGCATATCGGAGCAATCAGCCCCAGCATTTT
J gene: TRBJ1-5
CDR3 length: 18
clone size: -
V gene: TRBV6-1
D gene: TRBD1

CDR3 protein: CASSQDTVQPQHF
CDR3 DNA: TGTGCCAGCAGCCAGGACACGGTTCAGCCCCAGCATTTT
J gene: TRBJ1-5
CDR3 length: 13
clone size: few
V gene: TRBV7-2
D gene: -

CDR3 protein: CASSLAGSNQPQHF
CDR3 DNA: TGTGCCAGCAGTCTGGCAGGCTCCAATCAGCCCCAGCATTTT
J gene: TRBJ1-5
CDR3 length: 14
clone size: -
V gene: TRBV27
D gene: -

CDR3 protein: CASSLRIGAGSNEQFF
CDR3 DNA: TGTGCCAGCAGTTTAAGGATCGGAGCGGGATCGAATGAGCAGTTCTTC
J gene: TRBJ2-1
CDR3 length: 16
clone size: -
V gene: TRBV28
D gene: TRBD2

CDR3 protein: CAISDRGEGNEQFF
CDR3 DNA: TGTGCCATCAGTGACAGGGGGGAAGGAAATGAGCAGTTCTTC
J gene: TRBJ2-1
CDR3 length: 14
clone size: -
V gene: TRBV10-3
D gene: -

CDR3 protein: CASSYERIPPYEQYF
CDR3 DNA: TGTGCCAGCAGTTACGAGCGGATCCCCCCCTACGAGCAGTACTTC
J gene: TRBJ2-7
CDR3 length: 15
clone size: few
V gene: TRBV6-5
D gene: -

CDR3 protein: CASSEGWPEGQPQHF
CDR3 DNA: TGTGCCAGCAGTGAAGGGTGGCCCGAGGGACAGCCCCAGCATTTT
J gene: TRBJ1-5
CDR3 length: 15
clone size: -
V gene: TRBV6-1
D gene: -

CDR3 protein: CATSRDNLRVTEQYF
CDR3 DNA: TGTGCCACCAGCAGAGATAACTTACGGGTAACCGAGCAGTACTTC
J gene: TRBJ2-7
CDR3 length: 15
clone size: -
V gene: TRBV15
D gene: -

CDR3 protein: CATSRDRGVNVLTF
CDR3 DNA: TGTGCCACCAGCAGAGACAGGGGGGTCAACGTCCTGACTTTC
J gene: TRBJ2-6
CDR3 length: 14
clone size: once
V gene: TRBV15
D gene: -

CDR3 protein: CASSLRTGGYGNTIYF
CDR3 DNA: TGTGCCAGCAGCCTCCGGACAGGGGGCTATGGAAACACCATATATTTT
J gene: TRBJ1-3
CDR3 length: 16
clone size: -
V gene: TRBV7-2
D gene: TRBD1

CDR3 protein: CATITGSGGSLQFF
CDR3 DNA: TGTGCCACGATCACCGGCAGCGGGGGGTCTCTGCAGTTCTTC
J gene: TRBJ2-1
CDR3 length: 14
clone size: -
V gene: TRBV30
D gene: TRBD2